What follows are 14 T cell receptor beta chains derived from one specimen sequenced in a study of OX40 agonist ivuxolimab in advanced cancers. Libraries were prepared by immunoSEQ multiplex PCR; TCRdb keeps only in-frame clonotypes and omits some of them. The data hold around 55,000 clones, with around 88% observed a single time. The starting material was CD4+ or CD8+ T cells sorted from blood, obtained in a trial of the OX40 agonist ivuxolimab. These receptors came from an adult with an advanced solid tumor such as melanoma, head and neck, liver or kidney cancer.

This chain connects TRBV5-4 to TRBJ2-1; TRBD2 agrees at 7 bases. V lost 4 bases and J lost 5; bases outside the gene matches: 9. Germline V gives CDR1 SGHNT, CDR2 YYREEE (reference sequence). This CDR3 spans 15 amino acids. The CDR3 sequence is CASSPREVYDNEQFF. CDR3 DNA sequence: TGTGCCAGCAGCCCCCGGGAGGTCTACGACAATGAGCAGTTCTTC.

CDR3 protein: CASSLDRGLGELFF. Here the CDR3 DNA reads TGCGCCAGCAGCTTGGACAGGGGGCTCGGGGAGCTGTTTTTT. V usage is TRBV5-1 and J usage is TRBJ2-2; 9 positions agree with TRBD1. CDR1 and CDR2 from the germline V gene are SGHRS and YFSETQ. J was trimmed by 7 bases and V by 0 bases; bases with no gene match: 1. The CDR3 runs to 14 residues.

The gene calls are TRBV6-6 and TRBJ1-2; weak D call: TRBD1 (6 bases). The germline V gene has CDR1 MNHNY and CDR2 SVGAGI (reference sequence). Trimming pared 3 bases from V and 4 bases from J, leaving 15 bases between. The CDR3 runs to 15 residues. DNA of the CDR3: TGTGCCAGCAGTTATTATCCCCAGGGGCCCTATGGCTACACCTTC. Its translation is CASSYYPQGPYGYTF.

J is TRBJ1-1 and V is TRBV5-4, with D unclear. CDR3 length equals 13 residues. V lost 1 base and J 3 bases, leaving 7 bases between the germline ends. The germline CDR1 and CDR2 sequences are SGHNT and YYREEE (reference sequence). The CDR3 sequence: CASSLIEDTEAFF. For the CDR3, the DNA is TGTGCCAGCAGCTTGATTGAAGACACTGAAGCTTTCTTT.

This clone was recorded a few times. A read error may explain this, as a much larger clone is one base away. The sample carries other DNA sequences with the same CDR3. The chain combines TRBV28 with TRBJ1-1; D gene unclear. V was cut by 6 bases and J by 0 bases, with 8 bases left in between. From germline, CDR1 is MDHEN and CDR2 SYDVKM. This CDR3 contains 13 residues. CDR3 nucleotide sequence: TGTGCCAGCAGCGGAGTCATGAACACTGAAGCTTTCTTT. Protein product: CASSGVMNTEAFF.

V usage is TRBV15 and J usage is TRBJ2-3, with 7 bases fitting TRBD1. The CDR3 runs to 16 residues. Germline CDR1 LNHNV, CDR2 YYDKDF (reference sequence). V was clipped by 0 bases and J by 1 base; unmatched bases: 4. The CDR3 loop reads CATSRDLGTGTDTQYF. Written as DNA, the CDR3 is TGTGCCACCAGCAGAGATTTGGGGACAGGCACAGATACGCAGTATTTT.

The J gene is TRBJ1-1, the V gene TRBV19; possibly TRBD1 for D (6 bases). V was shortened by 3 bases and J by 4 bases, with 15 bases between the two germline ends. Germline loops: CDR1 LNHDA, CDR2 SQIVND (reference sequence). The length of the CDR3 is 15 residues. DNA of the CDR3: TGTGCCAGTAGTATTGGTGTAGGGGGAAGCACTGAAGCTTTCTTT. Its protein product is CASSIGVGGSTEAFF.

The chain combines TRBV7-9 with TRBJ1-2; the D is unclear. V shed 3 bases and J shed 8 bases, with 10 bases lying between them. Looked up from germline, CDR1 is SEHNR and CDR2 is FQNEAQ (reference sequence). This CDR3 contains 12 residues. Here the CDR3 reads CASSFGGSGYTF. DNA for the CDR3: TGTGCCAGCAGCTTTGGAGGGTCCGGCTACACCTTC.

The gene calls are TRBV5-8 and TRBJ1-5; weak D call: TRBD1 (6 bases). Trimming stripped 0 bases from V and 6 bases from J, with 13 bases between. Looked up from germline, CDR1 is SGHTS and CDR2 is YDEGEE. This CDR3 region has 15 residues. Written as DNA, the CDR3 is TGTGCCAGCAGCTTGGGCCAGGGGAGTCGTCAGCCCCAGCATTTT. As protein: CASSLGQGSRQPQHF.

The chain has TRBV11-2 and TRBJ2-7; 8 nucleotides agree with TRBD1. The V and J ends lost 5 bases and 3 bases, in that order; junction bases with no gene match: 3. Germline V gene sequence: CDR1 SGHAT, CDR2 FQNNGV. This CDR3 has 13 residues. CDR3 residues: CASSNTGGYEQYF. For the CDR3, the DNA is TGTGCCAGCAGCAACACAGGGGGCTACGAGCAGTACTTC.

CDR3 nucleotide sequence: TGTGCCAGCAGAGAGGACAGCGTAATTGAAGCTTTCTTT. Protein: CASREDSVIEAFF. This sequence joins TRBV2 and TRBJ1-1; a possible D gene is TRBD1 (6 bases). Germline V gives CDR1 SNHLY, CDR2 FYNNEI. This CDR3 has 13 amino acids. V gave up 6 bases and J gave up 7 bases, with 15 bases separating them.

This chain connects TRBV18 to TRBJ2-1; D is possibly TRBD1 or TRBD2 (5 bases each). Trimming stripped 4 bases from V and 8 bases from J, with 18 bases between. The CDR3 covers 15 residues. Germline V gene sequence: CDR1 KGHSH, CDR2 LQKENI. As DNA, the CDR3 is TGTGCCAGCTCACGGGGTGCAAGGGACCCCCATGAGCAGTTCTTC. The encoded protein is CASSRGARDPHEQFF.

A remark on this clone: An end of the junction does not agree with germline; a read error may underlie this. The rearrangement links TRBV11-2 to TRBJ2-2; D is unresolved. The CDR3 is 18 amino acids. Germline lookup yields CDR1 SGHAT and CDR2 FQNNGV. In nucleotides, the CDR3 is TGTGCCAGCAGCCTAGACCCCACGCCCGGACCCCCTGGCGGGGAGCTGTTTTTT. Residues: CASSLDPTPGPPGGELFF. Full variable domain (rest looked up from reference TRBV11-2 and TRBJ2-2): EAGVAQSPRYKIIEKRQSVAFWCNPISGHATLYWYQQILGQGPKLLIQFQNNGVVDDSQLPKDRFSAERLKGVDSTLKIQPAKLEDSAVYLCASSLDPTPGPPGGELFFGEGSRLTVL.

V is TRBV30 and J is TRBJ2-7; D possibly corresponds to TRBD2 (5 bases). The CDR3 runs to 15 residues. The germline V gene has CDR1 GTSNPN and CDR2 SVGIG (reference sequence). Trimming removed 0 bases at V and 3 bases at J, with 15 bases between. For the CDR3, the DNA is TGTGCCTGGAGTGTACTGGTCGGAGGCTACTACGAGCAGTACTTC. The encoded protein is CAWSVLVGGYYEQYF.